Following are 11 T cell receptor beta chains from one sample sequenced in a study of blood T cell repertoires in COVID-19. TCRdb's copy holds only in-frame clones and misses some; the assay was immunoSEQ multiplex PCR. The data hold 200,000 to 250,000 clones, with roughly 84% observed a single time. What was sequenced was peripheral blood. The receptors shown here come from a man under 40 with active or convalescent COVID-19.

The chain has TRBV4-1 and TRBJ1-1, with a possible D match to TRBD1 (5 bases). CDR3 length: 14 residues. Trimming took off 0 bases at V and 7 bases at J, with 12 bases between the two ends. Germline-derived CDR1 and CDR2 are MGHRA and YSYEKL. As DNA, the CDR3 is TGCGCCAGCAGCCAAGATCCCAAGGGGCGTGAAGCTTTCTTT. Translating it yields CASSQDPKGREAFF.

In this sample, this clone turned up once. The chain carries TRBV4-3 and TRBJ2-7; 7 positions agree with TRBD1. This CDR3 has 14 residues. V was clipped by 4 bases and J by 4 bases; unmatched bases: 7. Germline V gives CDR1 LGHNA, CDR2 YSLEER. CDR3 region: CASSPAQGQYEQYF. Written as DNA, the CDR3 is TGCGCCAGCAGCCCGGCACAGGGGCAGTACGAGCAGTACTTC.

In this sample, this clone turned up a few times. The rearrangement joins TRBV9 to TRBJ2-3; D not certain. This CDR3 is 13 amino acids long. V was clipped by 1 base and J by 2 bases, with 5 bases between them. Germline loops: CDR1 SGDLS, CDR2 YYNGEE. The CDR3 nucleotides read TGTGCCAGCAGCGTATACAACACAGATACGCAGTATTTT. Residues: CASSVYNTDTQYF. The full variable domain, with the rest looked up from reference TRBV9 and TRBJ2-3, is DSGVTQTPKHLITATGQRVTLRCSPRSGDLSVYWYQQSLDQGLQFLIQYYNGEERAKGNILERFSAQQFPDLHSELNLSSLELGDSALYFCASSVYNTDTQYFGPGTRLTVL.

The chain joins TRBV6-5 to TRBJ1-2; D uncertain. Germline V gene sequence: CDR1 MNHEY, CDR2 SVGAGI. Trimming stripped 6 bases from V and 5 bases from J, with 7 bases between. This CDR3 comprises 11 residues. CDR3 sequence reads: CASSRSYGYTF. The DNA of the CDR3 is TGTGCCAGCAGCCGGAGTTATGGCTACACCTTC.

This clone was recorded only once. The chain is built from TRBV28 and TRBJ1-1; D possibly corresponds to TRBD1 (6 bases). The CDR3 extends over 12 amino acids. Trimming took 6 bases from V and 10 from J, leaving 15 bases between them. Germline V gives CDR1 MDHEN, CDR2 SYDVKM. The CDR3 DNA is TGTGCCAGCAGCCTAGGGGACATCCGAGCTTTCTTT. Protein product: CASSLGDIRAFF.

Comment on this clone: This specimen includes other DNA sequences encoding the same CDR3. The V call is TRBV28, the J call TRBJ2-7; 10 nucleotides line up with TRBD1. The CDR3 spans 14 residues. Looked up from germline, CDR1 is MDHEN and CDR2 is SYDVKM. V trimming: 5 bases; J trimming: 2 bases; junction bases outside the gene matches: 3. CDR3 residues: CASSLGQGAYEQYF. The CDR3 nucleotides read TGTGCCAGCAGTCTCGGACAGGGGGCCTACGAGCAGTACTTC.

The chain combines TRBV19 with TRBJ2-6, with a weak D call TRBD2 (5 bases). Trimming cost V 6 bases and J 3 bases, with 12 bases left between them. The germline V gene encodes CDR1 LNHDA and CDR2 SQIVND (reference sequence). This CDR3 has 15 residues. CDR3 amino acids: CASRTTGYGANVLTF. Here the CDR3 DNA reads TGTGCCAGTAGGACTACCGGGTATGGGGCCAACGTCCTGACTTTC. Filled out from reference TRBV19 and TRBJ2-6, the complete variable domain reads DGGITQSPKYLFRKEGQNVTLSCEQNLNHDAMYWYRQDPGQGLRLIYYSQIVNDFQKGDIAEGYSVSREKKESFPLTVTSAQKNPTAFYLCASRTTGYGANVLTFGAGSRLTVL.

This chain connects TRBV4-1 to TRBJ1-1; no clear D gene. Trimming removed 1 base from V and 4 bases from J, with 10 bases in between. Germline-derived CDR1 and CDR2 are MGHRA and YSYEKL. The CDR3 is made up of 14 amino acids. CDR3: CASSQVQVRTEAFF. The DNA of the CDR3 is TGCGCCAGCAGCCAAGTCCAGGTTCGCACTGAAGCTTTCTTT.

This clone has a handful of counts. The CDR3 loop is CASSMPGQGPVREQYF. CDR3 coding DNA: TGTGCCAGCAGTATGCCGGGACAGGGCCCCGTCCGTGAGCAGTACTTC. V gene TRBV5-4 combines with J gene TRBJ2-7; the match to TRBD1 covers 9 bases. Germline lookup yields CDR1 SGHNT and CDR2 YYREEE (reference sequence). CDR3 length: 16 amino acids. J lost 7 bases, V lost 5 bases, and 16 bases had no gene match.

The CDR3 protein is CASGRGQREGELFF. The CDR3 DNA sequence: TGTGCCAGCGGCAGGGGACAGAGGGAGGGGGAGCTGTTTTTT. This chain links TRBV6-5 with TRBJ2-2, with 7 bases aligning to TRBD1. This CDR3 is built from 14 residues. The germline V gene has CDR1 MNHEY and CDR2 SVGAGI. V lost 8 bases to trimming and J lost 8 bases; unmatched junction nucleotides: 11.

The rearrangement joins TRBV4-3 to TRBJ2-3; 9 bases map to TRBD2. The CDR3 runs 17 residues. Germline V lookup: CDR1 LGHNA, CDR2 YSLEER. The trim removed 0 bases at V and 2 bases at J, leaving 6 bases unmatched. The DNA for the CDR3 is TGCGCCAGCAGCCAAGATGCCGGCGGGAGGGCCACAGATACGCAGTATTTT. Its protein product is CASSQDAGGRATDTQYF.